These 20 T cell receptor beta chains were sequenced from one sample in a study of shared clonotypes between healthy human individuals. Some clones are missing from TCRdb's copy, which holds only in-frame ones; the method was immunoSEQ multiplex PCR. The table lists 2 million to 3 million clones, 80% to 95% of them singletons. The sequencing sample was made of naive CD4+ T cells from PBMCs. Subset in this sample: CD45RA+ positively selected. All receptors derive from a man between 18 and 35 years old in good health. Some clones in this sample may be carry-over from other donors' samples.

The CDR3: CASSPQTDRSNTEAFF. As DNA, the CDR3 is TGTGCCAGCTCACCACAGACCGACAGGAGTAACACTGAAGCTTTCTTT. V and J are TRBV18 and TRBJ1-1; TRBD1 is a possible D gene (6 bases). Germline CDR1 is KGHSH and CDR2 is LQKENI. This CDR3 has 16 residues. The V end lost 1 base, the J end lost 2 bases, and 14 bases lay between the germline ends.

The chain uses TRBV7-2 and TRBJ1-4; D is unresolved. Trimming stripped 1 base from V and 8 bases from J, with 11 bases between. From germline, CDR1 is SGHTA and CDR2 FQGNSA. The length of the CDR3 is 14 residues. The DNA of the CDR3 is TGTGCCAGCAGCTTAGAAGGGTGGGGAGAAAAACTGTTTTTT. This sequence encodes CASSLEGWGEKLFF.

The J gene is TRBJ2-6, the V gene TRBV5-1, with TRBD2 matching 7 bases. The junction had 14 bases not matched to a gene; V was cut back by 4 bases and J by 1 base. This CDR3 has 19 residues. Per germline, CDR1 SGHRS and CDR2 YFSETQ. The CDR3 spells CASSMNPDGDYSGANVLTF. The CDR3 bases are TGCGCCAGCAGCATGAACCCCGACGGGGACTATTCTGGGGCCAACGTCCTGACTTTC. Full variable domain (remainder filled in from reference TRBV5-1 and TRBJ2-6): KAGVTQTPRYLIKTRGQQVTLSCSPISGHRSVSWYQQTPGQGLQFLFEYFSETQRNKGNFPGRFSGRQFSNSRSEMNVSTLELGDSALYLCASSMNPDGDYSGANVLTFGAGSRLTVL.

This clone has a single count. J is TRBJ2-4 and V is TRBV7-2; 12 bases map to TRBD2. The CDR3 is made up of 18 amino acids. Germline CDR1 is SGHTA and CDR2 is FQGNSA. Germline trimming cut 5 bases from V and 5 bases from J; bases unmatched to any gene: 13. Written as DNA, the CDR3 is TGTGCCAGCAGCCTTTCTACTAGCGGGGGGCTAGGTCAAAACATTCAGTACTTC. This sequence encodes CASSLSTSGGLGQNIQYF.

CDR3 amino acids: CASSWGVPEAFF. CDR3 DNA: TGTGCCAGCAGTTGGGGTGTCCCTGAAGCTTTCTTT. V is TRBV28 and J is TRBJ1-1; D is unresolved. This CDR3 spans 12 amino acids. Trimming stripped 4 bases from V and 6 bases from J, with 9 bases between. The germline V gene encodes CDR1 MDHEN and CDR2 SYDVKM.

The chain has TRBV28 and TRBJ2-7, with D possibly being TRBD1 or TRBD2 (6 bases each). CDR3 size: 16 residues. The V end lost 2 bases, the J end lost 4 bases, and 18 bases lay between the germline ends. CDR1 and CDR2 (germline): MDHEN, SYDVKM. CDR3 nucleotides: TGTGCCAGCAGTTTACAAGGAGGAGGGGGTCGGTACGAGCAGTACTTC. It is translated as CASSLQGGGGRYEQYF.

The chain carries TRBV7-9 and TRBJ2-7; 8 bases align to TRBD1. The V segment lost 5 bases and the J segment 6 bases; nucleotides outside the gene matches: 6. This CDR3 contains 13 residues. CDR1 is SEHNR and CDR2 is FQNEAQ in the germline V gene (reference sequence). CDR3 region: CASSPLTGAEQYF. The CDR3 DNA follows: TGTGCCAGCAGCCCACTGACAGGGGCCGAGCAGTACTTC.

The chain uses TRBV7-9 and TRBJ2-1; D uncertain. Germline assignment: CDR1 SEHNR and CDR2 FQNEAQ (reference sequence). The length of the CDR3 is 14 residues. V lost 5 bases and J 0 bases, leaving 8 bases between the germline ends. The DNA of the CDR3 is TGTGCCAGCAGCCTCGGAACCTCCTACAATGAGCAGTTCTTC. Encoded protein: CASSLGTSYNEQFF.

This clone is a singleton in its sample. The chain couples TRBV18 to TRBJ2-7, with TRBD2 identical over 11 bases. The ends lost 5 bases at V and 0 bases at J; junction bases unmatched: 3. The V gene's germline CDR1 is KGHSH and CDR2 LQKENI. CDR3 size: 15 residues. The chain's CDR3 is CASSATSGASYEQYF. The CDR3 DNA is TGTGCCAGCTCAGCGACTAGCGGGGCCTCCTACGAGCAGTACTTC. Filled out from reference TRBV18 and TRBJ2-7, the complete variable domain reads NAGVMQNPRHLVRRRGQEARLRCSPMKGHSHVYWYRQLPEEGLKFMVYLQKENIIDESGMPKERFSAEFPKEGPSILRIQQVVRGDSAAYFCASSATSGASYEQYFGPGTRLTVT.

DNA of the CDR3: TGTGCAAGTCGCTCCCTGGGGCCCGGGACGAACTCCTACGAGCAGTACTTC. Translating gives CASRSLGPGTNSYEQYF. The V gene is TRBV12-2, the J gene TRBJ2-7. TRBV12-2 has pseudogene status. This CDR3 is built from 17 residues.

V usage is TRBV7-9 and J usage is TRBJ1-2; 7 nucleotides agree with TRBD1. The length of the CDR3 is 13 residues. Germline loops: CDR1 SEHNR, CDR2 FQNEAQ (reference sequence). The J segment lost 5 bases and the V segment lost 5 bases, leaving 5 bases of the junction unmatched. DNA for the CDR3: TGTGCCAGCAGCGTGACAGGGATTTATGGCTACACCTTC. Translated: CASSVTGIYGYTF.

The V gene is TRBV28, the J gene TRBJ1-2, with a weak D call TRBD1 (5 bases). V was clipped by 8 bases and J by 13 bases, with 17 bases between them. CDR3 size: 11 residues. CDR1 is MDHEN and CDR2 is SYDVKM in the germline V gene. The CDR3: CASGRTGGSTF. As DNA, the CDR3 is TGTGCCAGCGGAAGGACGGGGGGTAGCACCTTC.

This chain uses TRBV7-2 with TRBJ1-2; D unclear. The V and J ends lost 3 bases and 6 bases respectively, with 8 bases between them. Germline loops: CDR1 SGHTA, CDR2 FQGNSA. This CDR3 region has 12 residues. CDR3 coding DNA: TGTGCCAGCAGCTTTGTTCAGGATGGCTACACCTTC. Translation: CASSFVQDGYTF.

The J gene is TRBJ2-3, the V gene TRBV5-4; TRBD2 might be the D (6 bases). V was pared by 4 bases and J by 4 bases, with 16 bases between. Germline lookup yields CDR1 SGHNT and CDR2 YYREEE (reference sequence). The CDR3 length is 15 residues. The CDR3 sequence is CASSEGEERADTQYF. The CDR3 bases are TGTGCCAGCAGCGAGGGTGAAGAGCGGGCAGATACGCAGTATTTT.

V is TRBV9 and J is TRBJ2-1; unclear D gene. The CDR3 totals 18 residues. Trimming took 0 bases from V and 3 from J, leaving 19 bases between them. Germline V lookup: CDR1 SGDLS, CDR2 YYNGEE. CDR3 sequence (DNA): TGTGCCAGCAGCGTAGGGTCCCTCGGCGCCGGAAGCTACAATGAGCAGTTCTTC. As protein: CASSVGSLGAGSYNEQFF.

The rearrangement uses TRBV11-2 and TRBJ2-3, with D possibly being TRBD2 (6 bases). This CDR3 has 15 residues. Per the germline V gene, CDR1 is SGHAT and CDR2 is FQNNGV. Trimming took off 1 base at V and 2 bases at J, with 10 bases between the two ends. Here the CDR3 reads CASSLGPGDTDTQYF. The CDR3 nucleotides are TGTGCCAGCAGCTTAGGCCCGGGGGACACAGATACGCAGTATTTT. The variable domain in full, completed from reference TRBV11-2 and TRBJ2-3, reads EAGVAQSPRYKIIEKRQSVAFWCNPISGHATLYWYQQILGQGPKLLIQFQNNGVVDDSQLPKDRFSAERLKGVDSTLKIQPAKLEDSAVYLCASSLGPGDTDTQYFGPGTRLTVL.

The chain uses TRBV25-1 and TRBJ2-3, with 10 positions matching TRBD2. J gave up 4 bases and V 7 bases, and 5 bases lay outside the gene matches. The CDR3 totals 14 residues. CDR1 and CDR2 (germline): MGHDK, SYGVNS. This CDR3 is CASTNLAGADTQYF. For the CDR3, the DNA is TGTGCCAGCACCAATCTAGCGGGAGCAGATACGCAGTATTTT.

The chain recombines TRBV2 with TRBJ2-1; weak D call: TRBD2 (6 bases). This CDR3 is built from 13 residues. Germline V lookup: CDR1 SNHLY, CDR2 FYNNEI. V lost 9 bases, J lost 4 bases, and 13 bases lay in between. The CDR3 DNA reads as TGTGCCAGAGGGACTTCTGGATACAATGAGCAGTTCTTC. Translating gives CARGTSGYNEQFF.

The chain couples TRBV29-1 to TRBJ2-1, with D tentatively TRBD1 (6 bases). Trimming shortened V by 8 bases and J by 12 bases, and 20 bases separated the two germline ends. Germline V CDR1 and CDR2: SQVTM, ANQGSEA. CDR3 length equals 12 residues. The CDR3 sequence: CSFQGQDSLQFF. CDR3 sequence (DNA): TGCAGCTTTCAGGGGCAGGACAGCTTGCAGTTCTTC.

The chain joins TRBV7-2 to TRBJ1-1; D remains ambiguous. Between the trimmed V and J ends, which lost 0 bases and 0 bases, there was a span of 5 bases. This CDR3 contains 14 residues. Germline CDR1 reads SGHTA; CDR2 reads FQGNSA. CDR3 in amino acids: CASSLAALNTEAFF. The DNA of the CDR3 is TGTGCCAGCAGCTTAGCGGCCTTGAACACTGAAGCTTTCTTT.